Described below is a single T cell receptor beta chain sequence and its context. Antigen: not known. This sample is part of a study of T cell repertoires in cytomegalovirus infection. TCRdb re-analysed the reads in MiXCR, keeping a single row per CDR3 protein. The repertoire holds approximately 100,000 distinct CDR3 sequences, with around 31% as singletons. The sample here was CD8+ T cells from cultured PBMCs, taken from culture after CMV antigen stimulation. This clonotype originated in a human donor in good health (CMV status not recorded). Some clones in this sample may be carry-over from other donors' samples.

CDR3 loop: CSARRGPPYEQYF. CDR3 bases: TGCAGTGCTAGGCGGGGTCCCCCCTACGAGCAGTACTTC. The gene calls are TRBV20-1 and TRBJ2-7; D is possibly TRBD2 (6 bases). CDR3 length: 13 residues. V gave up 3 bases and J gave up 2 bases, with 11 bases separating them. From germline, CDR1 is DFQATT and CDR2 SNEGSKA (reference sequence).